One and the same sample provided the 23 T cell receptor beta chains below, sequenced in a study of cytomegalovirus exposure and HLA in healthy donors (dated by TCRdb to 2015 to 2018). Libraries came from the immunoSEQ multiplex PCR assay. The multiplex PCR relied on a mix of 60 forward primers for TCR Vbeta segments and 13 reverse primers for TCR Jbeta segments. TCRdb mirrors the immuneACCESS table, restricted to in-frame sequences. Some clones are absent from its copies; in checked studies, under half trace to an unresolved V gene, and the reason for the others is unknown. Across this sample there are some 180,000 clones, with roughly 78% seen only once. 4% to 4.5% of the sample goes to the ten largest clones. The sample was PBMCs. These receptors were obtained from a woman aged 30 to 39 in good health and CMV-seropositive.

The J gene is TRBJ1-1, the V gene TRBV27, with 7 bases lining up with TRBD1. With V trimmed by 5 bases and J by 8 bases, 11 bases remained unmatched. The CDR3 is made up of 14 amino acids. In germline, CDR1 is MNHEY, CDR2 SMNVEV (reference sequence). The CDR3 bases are TGTGCCAGCAGTCTCTTTTTTAGGGACAGCGAAGCTTTCTTT. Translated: CASSLFFRDSEAFF.

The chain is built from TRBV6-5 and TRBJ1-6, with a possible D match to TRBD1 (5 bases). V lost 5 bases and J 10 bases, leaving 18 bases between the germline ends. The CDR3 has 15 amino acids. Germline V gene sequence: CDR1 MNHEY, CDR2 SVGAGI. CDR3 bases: TGTGCCAGCAGTAATGCAGTAAGGGGCGCGTCACCCCTCCACTTT. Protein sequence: CASSNAVRGASPLHF.

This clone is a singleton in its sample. For the CDR3, the DNA is TGTGCCACCAGGGGGACAGGGGCGGTTGAGCAGTTCTTC. It encodes CATRGTGAVEQFF. The chain couples TRBV15 to TRBJ2-1, with 10 bases fitting TRBD1. Germline trimming cut 6 bases from V and 9 bases from J; bases unmatched to any gene: 5. The CDR3 runs 13 residues. Germline-derived CDR1 and CDR2 are LNHNV and YYDKDF (reference sequence).

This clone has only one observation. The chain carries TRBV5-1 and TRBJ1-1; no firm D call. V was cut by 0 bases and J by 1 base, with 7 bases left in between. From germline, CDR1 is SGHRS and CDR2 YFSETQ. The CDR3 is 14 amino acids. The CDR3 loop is CASSLGEGNTEAFF. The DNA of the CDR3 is TGCGCCAGCAGCTTGGGTGAGGGGAACACTGAAGCTTTCTTT.

CDR3: CASSKPGHTGEQYF. The DNA of the CDR3 is TGTGCCAGCAGTAAACCGGGACATACGGGCGAGCAGTACTTC. This rearrangement joins TRBV27 to TRBJ2-7; D may be TRBD1 (6 bases). This CDR3 contains 14 residues. Trimming stripped 5 bases from V and 6 bases from J, with 17 bases between. Germline CDR1 and CDR2: MNHEY and SMNVEV (reference sequence).

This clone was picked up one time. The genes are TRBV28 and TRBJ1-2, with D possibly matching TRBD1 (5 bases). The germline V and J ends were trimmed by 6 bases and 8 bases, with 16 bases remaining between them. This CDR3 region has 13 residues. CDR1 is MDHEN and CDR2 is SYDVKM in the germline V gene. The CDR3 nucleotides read TGTGCCAGCAGAAAACCTCGGGGGGTCGGCTACACCTTC. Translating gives CASRKPRGVGYTF.

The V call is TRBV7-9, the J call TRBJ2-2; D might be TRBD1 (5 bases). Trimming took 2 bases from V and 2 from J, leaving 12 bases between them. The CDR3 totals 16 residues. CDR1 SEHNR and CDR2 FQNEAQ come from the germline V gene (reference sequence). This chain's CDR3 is CASSLSRGGNTGELFF. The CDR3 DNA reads TGTGCCAGCAGCTTATCAAGGGGCGGTAACACCGGGGAGCTGTTTTTT.

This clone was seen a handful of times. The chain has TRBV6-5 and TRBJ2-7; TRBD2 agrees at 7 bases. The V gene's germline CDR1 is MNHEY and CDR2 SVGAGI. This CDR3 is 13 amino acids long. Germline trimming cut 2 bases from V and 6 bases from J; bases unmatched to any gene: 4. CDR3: CASSYALAAEQYF. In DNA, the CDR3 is TGTGCCAGCAGTTACGCTCTAGCGGCCGAGCAGTACTTC.

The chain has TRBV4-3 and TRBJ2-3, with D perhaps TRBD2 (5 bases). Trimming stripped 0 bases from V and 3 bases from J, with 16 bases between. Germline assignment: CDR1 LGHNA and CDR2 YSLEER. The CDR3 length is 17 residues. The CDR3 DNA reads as TGCGCCAGCAGCCAAGACCCGGGATGGGGTTCTACAGATACGCAGTATTTT. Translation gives CASSQDPGWGSTDTQYF.

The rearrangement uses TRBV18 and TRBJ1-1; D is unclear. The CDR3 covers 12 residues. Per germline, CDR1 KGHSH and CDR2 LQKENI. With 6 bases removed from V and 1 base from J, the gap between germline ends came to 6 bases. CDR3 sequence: CASSRQNTEAFF. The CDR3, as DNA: TGTGCCAGCTCCAGACAGAACACTGAAGCTTTCTTT.

For the CDR3, the DNA is TGCGCCAGCAGCCAAGATAGGGGACAGGGAGTGAACAATGAGCAGTTCTTC. It yields the protein CASSQDRGQGVNNEQFF. The chain couples TRBV4-1 to TRBJ2-1; 9 nucleotides line up with TRBD1. Germline assignment: CDR1 MGHRA and CDR2 YSYEKL. The CDR3 is 17 amino acids. V shed 0 bases and J 5 bases; nucleotides not matched to a gene: 8.

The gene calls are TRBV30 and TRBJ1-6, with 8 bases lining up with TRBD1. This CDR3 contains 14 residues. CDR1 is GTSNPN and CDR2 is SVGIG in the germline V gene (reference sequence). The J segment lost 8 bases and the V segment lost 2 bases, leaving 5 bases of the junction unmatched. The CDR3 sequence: CAWSRGQGYSPLHF. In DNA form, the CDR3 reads TGTGCCTGGAGTAGAGGACAGGGATATTCACCCCTCCACTTT.

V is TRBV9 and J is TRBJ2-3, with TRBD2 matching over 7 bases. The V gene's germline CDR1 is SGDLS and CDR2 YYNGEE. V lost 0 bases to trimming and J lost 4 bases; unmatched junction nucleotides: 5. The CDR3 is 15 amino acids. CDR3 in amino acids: CASSVGGGSADTQYF. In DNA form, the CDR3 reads TGTGCCAGCAGCGTAGGTGGCGGGAGTGCAGATACGCAGTATTTT.

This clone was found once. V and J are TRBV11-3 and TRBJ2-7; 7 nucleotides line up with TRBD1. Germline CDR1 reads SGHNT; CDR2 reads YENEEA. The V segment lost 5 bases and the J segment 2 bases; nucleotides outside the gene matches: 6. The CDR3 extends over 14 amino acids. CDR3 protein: CASSIRDRPYEQYF. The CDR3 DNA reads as TGTGCCAGCAGCATCCGGGACAGACCCTACGAGCAGTACTTC.

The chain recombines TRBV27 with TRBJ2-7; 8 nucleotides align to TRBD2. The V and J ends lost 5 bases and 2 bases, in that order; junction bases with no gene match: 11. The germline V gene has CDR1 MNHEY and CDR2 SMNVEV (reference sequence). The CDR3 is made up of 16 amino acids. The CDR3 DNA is TGTGCCAGCAGTGCCCGGGGAGCGGGGGTCCCCTACGAGCAGTACTTC. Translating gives CASSARGAGVPYEQYF.

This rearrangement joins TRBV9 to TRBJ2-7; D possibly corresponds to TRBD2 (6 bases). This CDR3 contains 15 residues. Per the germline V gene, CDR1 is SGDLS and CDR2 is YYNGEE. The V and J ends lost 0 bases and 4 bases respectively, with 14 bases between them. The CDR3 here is CASSVDHSGLYEQYF. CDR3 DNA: TGTGCCAGCAGCGTAGACCATAGCGGCCTATACGAGCAGTACTTC.

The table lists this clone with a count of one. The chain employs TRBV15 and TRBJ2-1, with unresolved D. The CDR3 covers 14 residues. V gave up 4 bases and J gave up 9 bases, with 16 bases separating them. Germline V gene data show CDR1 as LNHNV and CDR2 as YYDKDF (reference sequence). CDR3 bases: TGTGCCACCAGCAAACTTCGACTGAGCAGTGAGCAGTTCTTC. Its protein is CATSKLRLSSEQFF.

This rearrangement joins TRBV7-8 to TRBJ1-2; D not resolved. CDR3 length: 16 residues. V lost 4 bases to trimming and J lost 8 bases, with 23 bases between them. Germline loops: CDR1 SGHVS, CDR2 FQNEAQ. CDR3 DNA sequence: TGTGCCAGCAGCTCAAGACGGGAAGGGTTAGCGGGGGGCTACACCTTC. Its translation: CASSSRREGLAGGYTF.

CDR3 DNA: TGCAGTGCTGGGGGGACTGAAGCTTTCTTT. It codes for CSAGGTEAFF. The chain has TRBV20-1 and TRBJ1-1, with D maybe TRBD1 (5 bases). The V and J ends lost 5 bases and 5 bases respectively, with 6 bases between them. Germline values: CDR1 DFQATT, CDR2 SNEGSKA (reference sequence). CDR3 size: 10 residues.

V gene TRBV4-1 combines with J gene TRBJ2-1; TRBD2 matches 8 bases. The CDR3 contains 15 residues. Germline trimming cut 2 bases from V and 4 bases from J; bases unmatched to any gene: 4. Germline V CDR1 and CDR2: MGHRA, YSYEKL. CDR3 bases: TGCGCCAGCAGCCAACTACTAGCGGAGTACAATGAGCAGTTCTTC. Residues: CASSQLLAEYNEQFF.

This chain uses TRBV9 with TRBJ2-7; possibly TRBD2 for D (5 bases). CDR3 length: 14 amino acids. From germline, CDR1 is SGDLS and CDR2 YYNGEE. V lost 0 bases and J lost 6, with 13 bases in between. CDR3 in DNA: TGTGCCAGCAGCGTAGGAGGGCTCTCTCTCGAGCAGTACTTC. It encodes CASSVGGLSLEQYF.

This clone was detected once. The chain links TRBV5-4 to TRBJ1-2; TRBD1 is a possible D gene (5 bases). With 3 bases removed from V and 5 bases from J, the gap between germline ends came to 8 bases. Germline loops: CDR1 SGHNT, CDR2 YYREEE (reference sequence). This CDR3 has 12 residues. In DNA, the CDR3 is TGTGCCAGCAGCTCAGACAGATATGGCTACACCTTC. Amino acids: CASSSDRYGYTF. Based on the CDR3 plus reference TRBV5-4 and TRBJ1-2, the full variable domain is ETGVTQSPTHLIKTRGQQVTLRCSSQSGHNTVSWYQQALGQGPQFIFQYYREEENGRGNFPPRFSGLQFPNYSSELNVNALELDDSALYLCASSSDRYGYTFGSGTRLTVV.

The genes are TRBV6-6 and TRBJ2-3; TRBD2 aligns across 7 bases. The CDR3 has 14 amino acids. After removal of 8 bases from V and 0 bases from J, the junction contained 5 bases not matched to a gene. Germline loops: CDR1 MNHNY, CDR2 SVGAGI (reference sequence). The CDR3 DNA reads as TGTGCCAGCCATCGGGGGGTCAGCACAGATACGCAGTATTTT. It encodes CASHRGVSTDTQYF.